The 30 T cell receptor beta chains reported below all come from one sample, sequenced in a study of beta chain features in type 1 diabetes. Since all of the isolated RNA was reverse transcribed, expressed TCRB transcripts were what got sequenced. The protocol was immunoSEQ multiplex PCR, while the TCRdb copy is restricted to in-frame clones and leaves out a portion. The sample contains roughly 140,000 clones, 11% of which appear only once. Sequencing was performed on central memory CD4+ T cells from blood. These receptors all come from a man aged 18 to 35 in good health.

The chain employs TRBV30 and TRBJ2-2; tentatively, D is TRBD2 (7 bases). The germline gives CDR1 GTSNPN, CDR2 SVGIG (reference sequence). The V end lost 3 bases, the J end lost 4 bases, and 9 bases lay between the germline ends. This CDR3 has 13 residues. The CDR3 sequence is CAWRRGRTGELFF. CDR3 DNA: TGTGCCTGGAGGCGGGGGCGCACCGGGGAGCTGTTTTTT.

This clone was counted between two and nine times. The chain has TRBV18 and TRBJ2-1; TRBD1 aligns across 10 bases. J gave up 8 bases and V 5 bases, and 6 bases lay outside the gene matches. This CDR3 is built from 14 residues. CDR1 KGHSH and CDR2 LQKENI come from the germline V gene. CDR3 sequence: CASSGDRGIHEQFF. In nucleotides, the CDR3 is TGTGCCAGCTCAGGGGACAGGGGTATTCATGAGCAGTTCTTC.

There are a few counts of this clone. The rearrangement uses TRBV14 and TRBJ2-3; tentatively, D is TRBD2 (5 bases). Germline CDR1 is SGHDN and CDR2 is FVKESK. This CDR3 has 15 residues. V shed 1 base and J shed 4 bases, with 12 bases lying between them. The CDR3 sequence is CASSQASGLSDTQYF. CDR3 in DNA: TGTGCCAGCAGCCAAGCCAGCGGACTTTCAGATACGCAGTATTTT.

The J gene is TRBJ2-5, the V gene TRBV6-1, with 14 bases fitting TRBD2. J gave up 2 bases and V 7 bases, and 3 bases lay outside the gene matches. The germline gives CDR1 MNHNS, CDR2 SASEGT. This CDR3 region has 15 residues. The CDR3 reads CASTRLAGGQETQYF. The CDR3 region has the DNA TGTGCCAGCACGCGACTAGCGGGAGGGCAAGAGACCCAGTACTTC.

This clone was observed a handful of times. The chain is built from TRBV5-1 and TRBJ2-7; D is uncertain. This CDR3 is 13 amino acids long. From germline, CDR1 is SGHRS and CDR2 YFSETQ. The V gene lost 3 bases and the J gene lost 8 bases, with 15 bases spanning the gap. CDR3 residues: CASSSESGSKQYF. The CDR3 coding sequence is TGCGCCAGCAGCTCCGAATCGGGTTCCAAGCAGTACTTC.

Concerning this clone itself: Germline and junction disagree at one end, which may indicate a read error. This rearrangement joins TRBV4-1 to TRBJ1-4; TRBD1 is a possible D gene (6 bases). The CDR3 sequence is 15 residues long. Looked up from germline, CDR1 is MGHRA and CDR2 is YSYEKL. The CDR3 region is CASSQDRTSNEKLFF. In DNA form, the CDR3 reads TGTGCCAGCAGCCAAGACAGGACCTCTAATGAAAAACTGTTTTTT.

The CDR3: CASSTGLAGGQAQYF. CDR3 nucleotides: TGTGCCAGCAGCACGGGACTAGCGGGGGGCCAGGCCCAGTACTTC. The V and J genes are TRBV5-5 and TRBJ2-5; 15 bases are shared with TRBD2. The CDR3 has 15 residues. Germline CDR1 and CDR2: SGHKS and YYEKEE (reference sequence). V shed 4 bases and J 9 bases; nucleotides not matched to a gene: 7.

This clone has only a few counts. The CDR3 bases are TGTGCCAGCAGCCGACTCCCGCAAGGCCCGGTCGGTAAAGATACGCAGTATTTT. It is translated as CASSRLPQGPVGKDTQYF. The genes are TRBV7-6 and TRBJ2-3; no reliable D call. V was shortened by 5 bases and J by 5 bases, with 26 bases between the two germline ends. The CDR3 totals 18 residues. CDR1 and CDR2 (germline): SGHVS, FNYEAQ. Together with reference TRBV7-6 and TRBJ2-3, the CDR3 gives the full variable domain: GAGVSQSPRYKVTKRGQDVALRCDPISGHVSLYWYRQALGQGPEFLTYFNYEAQQDKSGLPNDRFSAERPEGSISTLTIQRTEQRDSAMYRCASSRLPQGPVGKDTQYFGPGTRLTVL.

The sample holds a few counts of this clone. This chain connects TRBV7-9 to TRBJ1-2; 8 bases are a match to TRBD1. The CDR3 runs 16 residues. CDR1 and CDR2 (germline): SEHNR, FQNEAQ (reference sequence). V lost 4 bases, J lost 4 bases, and 11 bases stayed unmatched. The CDR3 DNA is TGTGCCAGCAGCTCCGGGACAGGTCCCCTTGGCTATGGCTACACCTTC. This encodes CASSSGTGPLGYGYTF.

This clone has a handful of counts. The genes are TRBV7-9 and TRBJ1-2; D is undetermined. Trimming left V 6 bases short and J 3 bases short, with 11 bases between. Germline loops: CDR1 SEHNR, CDR2 FQNEAQ (reference sequence). There are 13 residues in the CDR3. DNA for the CDR3: TGTGCCAGCAGTGGCGGCAGTCACTATGGCTACACCTTC. This sequence encodes CASSGGSHYGYTF. The full variable domain, rest sourced from reference TRBV7-9 and TRBJ1-2, is DTGVSQNPRHKITKRGQNVTFRCDPISEHNRLYWYRQTLGQGPEFLTYFQNEAQLEKSRLLSDRFSAERPKGSFSTLEIQRTEQGDSAMYLCASSGGSHYGYTFGSGTRLTVV.

The V and J genes are TRBV9 and TRBJ2-3; D unclear. The CDR3 loop spans 17 amino acids. CDR1 is SGDLS, CDR2 YYNGEE, per germline. The V end was cut by 3 bases, the J end by 1 base, with 18 bases between. The CDR3 loop reads CASSAWKGTTRTDTQYF. CDR3 sequence (DNA): TGTGCCAGCAGCGCTTGGAAGGGAACGACCCGCACAGATACGCAGTATTTT.

The gene calls are TRBV6-5 and TRBJ2-7, with a possible D match to TRBD1 (6 bases). CDR3 size: 15 residues. Germline V gives CDR1 MNHEY, CDR2 SVGAGI. Between the trimmed V and J ends, which lost 2 bases and 3 bases, there was a span of 14 bases. CDR3 residues: CASSYHHRQDYEQYF. For the CDR3, the DNA is TGTGCCAGCAGTTACCATCATCGACAGGACTACGAGCAGTACTTC.

The table lists this clone with a few counts. The rearrangement links TRBV15 to TRBJ2-2; TRBD2 aligns across 10 bases. CDR3 length: 15 residues. V lost 4 bases and J lost 6; bases outside the gene matches: 5. The V gene's germline CDR1 is LNHNV and CDR2 YYDKDF (reference sequence). CDR3 amino acids: CATSKGGLAAGELFF. The CDR3 DNA follows: TGTGCCACCAGCAAAGGTGGACTAGCGGCCGGGGAGCTGTTTTTT.

The rearrangement links TRBV11-1 to TRBJ2-3; D gene ambiguous. Deletions cut 2 bases from V and 4 bases from J, with 13 bases between. The V gene's germline CDR1 is SGHAT and CDR2 FQDESV (reference sequence). There are 15 residues in the CDR3. DNA for the CDR3: TGTGCCAGCAGCTTACGGCGGAGAACCGCAGATACGCAGTATTTT. This sequence encodes CASSLRRRTADTQYF.

There are a few counts of this clone. The J gene is TRBJ2-7, the V gene TRBV6-5, with 7 bases lining up with TRBD1. The CDR3 sequence is 14 residues long. V was pared by 6 bases and J by 0 bases, with 5 bases of the junction left unmatched. The germline gives CDR1 MNHEY, CDR2 SVGAGI. The CDR3 DNA reads TGTGCCAGCAGCCGGGACAGCTTCTCCTACGAGCAGTACTTC. It is translated as CASSRDSFSYEQYF.

This clone was counted a few times. This chain connects TRBV30 to TRBJ1-6; 9 positions match TRBD1. The CDR3 extends over 17 amino acids. V lost 0 bases, J lost 10 bases, and 13 bases stayed unmatched. Germline CDR1 GTSNPN, CDR2 SVGIG (reference sequence). The CDR3 protein is CAWSVRPTGQGSSPLHF. The CDR3 bases are TGTGCCTGGAGTGTACGCCCCACGGGACAGGGTTCCTCACCCCTCCACTTT.

With regard to this clone: Within the sample, other DNA sequences also encode this same CDR3. The chain carries TRBV9 and TRBJ2-5; 7 nucleotides agree with TRBD1. CDR3 length equals 13 residues. The germline V gene has CDR1 SGDLS and CDR2 YYNGEE. V was pared by 4 bases and J by 6 bases, with 6 bases of the junction left unmatched. The CDR3 sequence is CASSPHRGQTQYF. CDR3 bases: TGTGCCAGCAGCCCGCACAGGGGTCAGACCCAGTACTTC. Drawing the rest from reference TRBV9 and TRBJ2-5, the complete variable domain is DSGVTQTPKHLITATGQRVTLRCSPRSGDLSVYWYQQSLDQGLQFLIQYYNGEERAKGNILERFSAQQFPDLHSELNLSSLELGDSALYFCASSPHRGQTQYFGPGTRLLVL.

This chain joins TRBV30 and TRBJ2-3; the match to TRBD2 covers 10 bases. The CDR3 contains 16 residues. After removal of 0 bases from V and 2 bases from J, the junction contained 5 bases not matched to a gene. Per the germline V gene, CDR1 is GTSNPN and CDR2 is SVGIG (reference sequence). The DNA of the CDR3 is TGTGCCTGGAGTGTATCTACTAGCGGGGACACAGATACGCAGTATTTT. Translating gives CAWSVSTSGDTDTQYF. The full variable domain, with the rest looked up from reference TRBV30 and TRBJ2-3, is SQTIHQWPATLVQPVGSPLSLECTVEGTSNPNLYWYRQAAGRGLQLLFYSVGIGQISSEVPQNLSASRPQDRQFILSSKKLLLSDSGFYLCAWSVSTSGDTDTQYFGPGTRLTVL.

The rearrangement uses TRBV9 and TRBJ2-1, with D possibly matching TRBD1 (5 bases). CDR3 length: 13 residues. V was trimmed by 0 bases and J by 12 bases, leaving 13 bases between them. CDR1 is SGDLS, CDR2 YYNGEE, per germline. The CDR3 is CASSVEGQSRQFF. Here the CDR3 DNA reads TGTGCCAGCAGCGTAGAGGGGCAATCCCGGCAGTTCTTC.

V and J are TRBV7-3 and TRBJ2-1, with 8 nucleotides matching TRBD1. The J segment lost 8 bases and the V segment lost 5 bases, leaving 5 bases of the junction unmatched. Germline V CDR1 and CDR2: SGHTA, FQGTGA. The CDR3 consists of 13 residues. The CDR3 protein is CASSPGQGDEQFF. The DNA of the CDR3 is TGTGCCAGCAGCCCAGGACAGGGCGATGAGCAGTTCTTC.

J is TRBJ2-1 and V is TRBV13, with D possibly matching TRBD2 (7 bases). This CDR3 has 16 amino acids. Deletions cut 1 base from V and 7 bases from J, with 17 bases between. CDR1 PRHDT and CDR2 FYEKMQ come from the germline V gene (reference sequence). CDR3 coding DNA: TGTGCCAGCAGCTTAGTAGGCGGGGGCAAAAGAAATGAGCAGTTCTTC. Protein product: CASSLVGGGKRNEQFF.

This clone was seen a handful of times. The chain has TRBV10-3 and TRBJ2-3; the D gene is possibly TRBD2 (6 bases). From germline, CDR1 is ENHRY and CDR2 SYGVKD. CDR3 length: 13 amino acids. Trimming stripped 10 bases from V and 1 base from J, with 12 bases between. CDR3 in amino acids: CATTVAGTDTQYF. DNA of the CDR3: TGTGCCACCACCGTAGCGGGCACAGATACGCAGTATTTT.

The V gene is TRBV7-8, the J gene TRBJ2-7; D perhaps matches TRBD2 (6 bases). Looked up from germline, CDR1 is SGHVS and CDR2 is FQNEAQ. The V end lost 0 bases, the J end lost 8 bases, and 17 bases lay between the germline ends. This CDR3 has 15 residues. In nucleotides, the CDR3 is TGTGCCAGCAGCTTAGCGGGGGGTGACCCTAAGAAGCAGTACTTC. It translates to CASSLAGGDPKKQYF.

The chain links TRBV5-1 to TRBJ2-6; 9 nucleotides match TRBD2. V lost 4 bases to trimming and J lost 0 bases; unmatched junction nucleotides: 5. There are 17 residues in the CDR3. Germline CDR1 and CDR2: SGHRS and YFSETQ. The CDR3 here is CASSPAGGGSGANVLTF. CDR3 sequence (DNA): TGCGCCAGCAGCCCAGCGGGGGGCGGCTCTGGGGCCAACGTCCTGACTTTC.

This clone was detected a few times. The chain links TRBV4-1 to TRBJ1-2; 7 positions match TRBD1. V trimming: 0 bases; J trimming: 4 bases; junction bases outside the gene matches: 8. CDR1 is MGHRA and CDR2 is YSYEKL in the germline V gene. CDR3 length: 16 amino acids. The CDR3 protein is CASSQEPGQQSYGYTF. CDR3 nucleotides: TGCGCCAGCAGCCAAGAACCGGGACAGCAATCCTATGGCTACACCTTC.

The chain carries TRBV7-9 and TRBJ1-1; D is unclear. V was trimmed by 2 bases and J by 2 bases, leaving 9 bases between them. CDR3 size: 14 residues. From germline, CDR1 is SEHNR and CDR2 FQNEAQ (reference sequence). The CDR3 sequence is CASSLNGLNTEAFF. The CDR3 DNA follows: TGTGCCAGCAGCTTAAACGGGCTAAACACTGAAGCTTTCTTT.

J is TRBJ2-1 and V is TRBV7-9; TRBD2 agrees at 10 bases. V trimming: 1 base; J trimming: 3 bases; junction bases outside the gene matches: 3. CDR3 length: 16 residues. Germline V gene data show CDR1 as SEHNR and CDR2 as FQNEAQ (reference sequence). The CDR3 DNA sequence: TGTGCCAGCAGCTTAGGAGTAGCGGGAGGCTACAATGAGCAGTTCTTC. Protein: CASSLGVAGGYNEQFF.

This clone has just a few counts. The CDR3 nucleotides are TGTGCCAGCAGCGGACGCACAGATACGCAGTATTTT. Translating gives CASSGRTDTQYF. This rearrangement joins TRBV7-6 to TRBJ2-3; D remains ambiguous. The germline V gene has CDR1 SGHVS and CDR2 FNYEAQ. V shed 5 bases and J shed 1 base, with 4 bases lying between them. This CDR3 comprises 12 residues.

This rearrangement joins TRBV7-9 to TRBJ1-1, with D perhaps TRBD1 (6 bases). Germline-derived CDR1 and CDR2 are SEHNR and FQNEAQ (reference sequence). The CDR3 loop spans 14 amino acids. Between the trimmed V and J ends, which lost 5 bases and 1 base, there was a span of 11 bases. CDR3 amino acids: CASSLQGPNTEAFF. The DNA of the CDR3 is TGTGCCAGCAGCCTACAGGGTCCGAACACTGAAGCTTTCTTT.

The genes are TRBV7-9 and TRBJ2-1; either TRBD1 or TRBD2 may supply D (5 bases each). The V gene lost 5 bases and the J gene lost 7 bases, with 18 bases spanning the gap. The CDR3 loop spans 15 amino acids. The V gene's germline CDR1 is SEHNR and CDR2 FQNEAQ (reference sequence). This CDR3 is CASSPKTRAGNEQFF. CDR3 in DNA: TGTGCCAGCAGCCCCAAGACGAGGGCAGGGAATGAGCAGTTCTTC.